The clone carrying this TCR beta chain was recorded a few times. The data are from a study of T cell changes during pregnancy in multiple sclerosis. CDR1 SGHDN and CDR2 FVKESK come from the germline V gene. The CDR3 has 13 amino acids. V dropped 0 bases and J dropped 7 bases, with 9 bases sitting between them. The method was immunoSEQ multiplex PCR; TCRdb's version includes in-frame clones alone and lacks a portion of them. The sample comprises tens of thousands of clones, roughly 94% of which are singletons, and less than 3% rests with the top ten. The starting material was peripheral blood, obtained before pregnancy. This TCR was sampled from a female donor with multiple sclerosis, enrolled in a pregnancy study. The V and J genes are TRBV14 and TRBJ1-1; D gene unclear. CDR3 nucleotides: TGTGCCAGCAGCCAAGACCTAGACGGTGAAGCTTTCTTT. This translates into CASSQDLDGEAFF. Looking up the rest from reference TRBV14 and TRBJ1-1 gives the full variable domain: EAGVTQFPSHSVIEKGQTVTLRCDPISGHDNLYWYRRVMGKEIKFLLHFVKESKQDESGMPNNRFLAERTGGTYSTLKVQPAELEDSGVYFCASSQDLDGEAFFGQGTRLTVV.